Here is one T cell receptor beta chain with its context. Its cognate antigen is unknown. Assay used: immunoSEQ multiplex PCR; TCRdb lists only in-frame clones, some missing. Among about 100,000 clones listed, roughly 86% were seen once. V gave up 0 bases and J gave up 5 bases, with 11 bases separating them. The CDR3 extends over 14 amino acids. In germline, CDR1 is SGHRS, CDR2 YFSETQ. The source of the sample is a study of T cell responses to AZD1222 COVID-19 vaccine. The study's findings and limits: Regions 160-218 and 743-854 dominated among vaccine-associated CD4 TCRs spanning spike. Clonal diversity may have been underestimated, and the donors were mostly white British, with more females than males. Repertoires in all cases were sampled only once the peak T cell response had passed. Only 5 or 6 individuals given AZD1222 were seropositive at baseline.

The TCR originated in an adult in good health. The chain is built from TRBV5-1 and TRBJ1-1, with D tentatively TRBD1 (6 bases). Source: peripheral blood, taken on day 0 of MenACWY control vaccination. In nucleotides, the CDR3 is TGCGCCAGCAGCTTGGTGGGGAGGGGGACTGAAGCTTTCTTT. Protein: CASSLVGRGTEAFF.